This entry is about one TCR beta chain. Sequenced by immunoSEQ multiplex PCR; TCRdb stores in-frame clones only, minus some. The sample contains about 90,000 clones, around 81% of which appear only once. This sample stems from a study of blood T cell repertoires in COVID-19. The CDR3 is 15 residues long. The germline gives CDR1 SGHRS, CDR2 YFSETQ. V was trimmed by 0 bases and J by 1 base, leaving 10 bases between them. Sequencing input: peripheral blood. The chain employs TRBV5-1 and TRBJ2-5; D is perhaps TRBD1 (6 bases). The source is a man aged 55 to 70 with acute or convalescent COVID-19. The CDR3 reads CASSLEGHLQETQYF. The CDR3 bases are TGCGCCAGCAGCTTGGAGGGACACCTCCAAGAGACCCAGTACTTC.